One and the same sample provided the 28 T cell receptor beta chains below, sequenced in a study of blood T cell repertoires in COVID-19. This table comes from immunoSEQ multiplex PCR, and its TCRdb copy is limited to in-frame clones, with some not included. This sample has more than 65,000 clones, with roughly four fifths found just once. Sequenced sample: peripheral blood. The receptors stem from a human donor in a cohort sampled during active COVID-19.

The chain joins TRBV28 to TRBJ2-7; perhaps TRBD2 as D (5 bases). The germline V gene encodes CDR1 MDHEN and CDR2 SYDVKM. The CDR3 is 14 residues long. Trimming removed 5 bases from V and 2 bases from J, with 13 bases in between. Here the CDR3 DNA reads TGTGCCAGCAGTGTTGAGGGTTTGCCCTACGAGCAGTACTTC. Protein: CASSVEGLPYEQYF. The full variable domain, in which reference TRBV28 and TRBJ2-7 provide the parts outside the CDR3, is DVKVTQSSRYLVKRTGEKVFLECVQDMDHENMFWYRQDPGLGLRLIYFSYDVKMKEKGDIPEGYSVSREKKERFSLILESASTNQTSMYLCASSVEGLPYEQYFGPGTRLTVT.

CDR3 sequence (DNA): TGTGCCAGTAACCCAACTATTAGCAATCAGCCCCAGCATTTT. Amino acids: CASNPTISNQPQHF. The V gene is TRBV19, the J gene TRBJ1-5; D gene uncertain. Germline V gives CDR1 LNHDA, CDR2 SQIVND (reference sequence). CDR3 size: 14 residues. V was pared by 7 bases and J by 0 bases, with 10 bases between.

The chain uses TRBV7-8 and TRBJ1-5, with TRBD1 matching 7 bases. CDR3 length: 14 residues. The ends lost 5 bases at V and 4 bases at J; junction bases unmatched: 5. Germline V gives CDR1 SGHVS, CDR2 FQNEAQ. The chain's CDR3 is CASSRDSLNQPQHF. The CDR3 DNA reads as TGTGCCAGCAGCCGGGACAGTCTAAATCAGCCCCAGCATTTT.

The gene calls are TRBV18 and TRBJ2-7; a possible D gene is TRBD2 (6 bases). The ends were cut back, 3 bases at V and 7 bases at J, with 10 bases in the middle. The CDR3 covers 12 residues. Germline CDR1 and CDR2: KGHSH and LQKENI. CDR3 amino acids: CASSPREEEQYF. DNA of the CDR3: TGTGCCAGCTCACCCAGGGAGGAAGAGCAGTACTTC.

CDR3 sequence (DNA): TGTGCCAGCAGCATTACACCAAGGACAGGGCAAGAGACCCAGTACTTC. Amino acids: CASSITPRTGQETQYF. The chain carries TRBV9 and TRBJ2-5; 8 bases fit TRBD1. Germline values: CDR1 SGDLS, CDR2 YYNGEE. The trim removed 4 bases at V and 2 bases at J, leaving 10 bases unmatched. The CDR3 sequence is 16 residues long. The entire variable domain, with the rest obtained from reference TRBV9 and TRBJ2-5, is as follows: DSGVTQTPKHLITATGQRVTLRCSPRSGDLSVYWYQQSLDQGLQFLIQYYNGEERAKGNILERFSAQQFPDLHSELNLSSLELGDSALYFCASSITPRTGQETQYFGPGTRLLVL.

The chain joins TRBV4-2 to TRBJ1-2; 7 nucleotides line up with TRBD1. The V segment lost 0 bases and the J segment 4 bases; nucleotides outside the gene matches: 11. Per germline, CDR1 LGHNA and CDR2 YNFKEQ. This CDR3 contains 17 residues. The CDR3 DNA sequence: TGTGCCAGCAGCCAAGATTTAGGGGGCGGACCGGTCTATGGCTACACCTTC. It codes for CASSQDLGGGPVYGYTF.

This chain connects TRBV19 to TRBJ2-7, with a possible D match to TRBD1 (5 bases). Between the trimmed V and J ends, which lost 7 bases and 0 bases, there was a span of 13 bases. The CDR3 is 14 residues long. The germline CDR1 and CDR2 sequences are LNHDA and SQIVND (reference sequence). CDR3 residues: CASTTAIGSYEQYF. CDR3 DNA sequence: TGTGCCAGTACGACAGCCATAGGCTCCTACGAGCAGTACTTC.

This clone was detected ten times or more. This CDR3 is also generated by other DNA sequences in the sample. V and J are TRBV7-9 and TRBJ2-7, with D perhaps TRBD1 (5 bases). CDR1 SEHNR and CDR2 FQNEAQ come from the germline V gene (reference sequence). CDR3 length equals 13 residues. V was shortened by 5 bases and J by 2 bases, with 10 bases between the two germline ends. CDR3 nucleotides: TGTGCCAGCAGCCCAAAGGGGCCCTACGAGCAGTACTTC. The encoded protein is CASSPKGPYEQYF.

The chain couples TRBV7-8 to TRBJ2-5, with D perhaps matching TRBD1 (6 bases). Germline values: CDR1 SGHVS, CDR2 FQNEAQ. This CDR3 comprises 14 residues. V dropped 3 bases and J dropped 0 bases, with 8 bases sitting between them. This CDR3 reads CASSFTGYQETQYF. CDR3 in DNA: TGTGCCAGCAGCTTTACAGGGTACCAAGAGACCCAGTACTTC.

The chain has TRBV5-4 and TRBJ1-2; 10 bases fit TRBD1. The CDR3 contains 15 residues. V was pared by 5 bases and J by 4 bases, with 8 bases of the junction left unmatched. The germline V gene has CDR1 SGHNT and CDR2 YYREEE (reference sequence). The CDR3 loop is CASRIEGQGSYGYTF. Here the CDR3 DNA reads TGTGCCAGCAGGATTGAGGGACAGGGGTCCTATGGCTACACCTTC.

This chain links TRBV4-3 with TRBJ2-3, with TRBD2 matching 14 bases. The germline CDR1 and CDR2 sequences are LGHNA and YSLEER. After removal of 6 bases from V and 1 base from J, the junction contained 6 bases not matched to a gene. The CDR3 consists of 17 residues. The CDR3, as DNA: TGCGCCAGCAGGACTAGCGGGGGGGCCGGGGGCACAGATACGCAGTATTTT. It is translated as CASRTSGGAGGTDTQYF.

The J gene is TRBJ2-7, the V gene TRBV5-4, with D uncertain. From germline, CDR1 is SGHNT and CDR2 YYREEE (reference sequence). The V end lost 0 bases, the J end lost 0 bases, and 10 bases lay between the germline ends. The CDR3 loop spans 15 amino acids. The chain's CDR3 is CASSLERWSSYEQYF. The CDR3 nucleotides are TGTGCCAGCAGCTTGGAACGCTGGAGCTCCTACGAGCAGTACTTC.

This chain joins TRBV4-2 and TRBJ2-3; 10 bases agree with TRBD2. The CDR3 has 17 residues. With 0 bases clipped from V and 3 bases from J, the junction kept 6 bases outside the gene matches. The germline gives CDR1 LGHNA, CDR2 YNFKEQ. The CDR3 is CASSQDLGGLATDTQYF. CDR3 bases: TGTGCCAGCAGCCAAGATTTGGGGGGACTAGCGACAGATACGCAGTATTTT.

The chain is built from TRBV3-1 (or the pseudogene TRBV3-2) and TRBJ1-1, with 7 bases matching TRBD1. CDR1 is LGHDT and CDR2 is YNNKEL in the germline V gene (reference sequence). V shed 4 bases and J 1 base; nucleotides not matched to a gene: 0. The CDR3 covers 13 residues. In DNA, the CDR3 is TGTGCCAGCAGCCGGGACAGGAACACTGAAGCTTTCTTT. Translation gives CASSRDRNTEAFF.

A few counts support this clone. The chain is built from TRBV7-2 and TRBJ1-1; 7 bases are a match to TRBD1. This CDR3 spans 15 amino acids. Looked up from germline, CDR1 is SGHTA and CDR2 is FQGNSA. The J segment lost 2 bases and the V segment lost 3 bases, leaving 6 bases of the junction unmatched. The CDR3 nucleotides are TGTGCCAGCAGCTTGGGGGGACAGATAAACACTGAAGCTTTCTTT. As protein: CASSLGGQINTEAFF.

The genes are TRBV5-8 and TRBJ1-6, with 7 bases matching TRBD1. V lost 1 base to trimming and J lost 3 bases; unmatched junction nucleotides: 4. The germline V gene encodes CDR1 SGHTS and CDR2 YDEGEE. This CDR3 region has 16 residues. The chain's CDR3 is CASSLRTGVYNSPLHF. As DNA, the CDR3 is TGTGCCAGCAGCTTGCGGACAGGAGTCTATAATTCACCCCTCCACTTT.

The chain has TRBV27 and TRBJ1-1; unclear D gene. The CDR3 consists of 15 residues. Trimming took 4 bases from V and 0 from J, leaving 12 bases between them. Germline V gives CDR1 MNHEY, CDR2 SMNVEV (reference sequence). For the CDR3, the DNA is TGTGCCAGCAGTTGGGCCGGGGTCATGAACACTGAAGCTTTCTTT. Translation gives CASSWAGVMNTEAFF.

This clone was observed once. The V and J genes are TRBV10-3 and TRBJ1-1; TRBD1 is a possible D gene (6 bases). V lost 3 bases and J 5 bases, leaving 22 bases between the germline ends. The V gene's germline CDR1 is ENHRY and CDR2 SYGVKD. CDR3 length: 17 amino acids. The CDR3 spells CAISDRGGTGKGTEAFF. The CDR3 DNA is TGTGCCATCAGTGACCGGGGGGGAACAGGGAAGGGGACTGAAGCTTTCTTT.

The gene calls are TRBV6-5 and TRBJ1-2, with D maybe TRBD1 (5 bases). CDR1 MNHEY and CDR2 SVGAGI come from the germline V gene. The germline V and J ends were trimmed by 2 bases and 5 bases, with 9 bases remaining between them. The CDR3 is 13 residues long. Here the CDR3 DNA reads TGTGCCAGCAGTTACAGTCCAGGGTATGGCTACACCTTC. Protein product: CASSYSPGYGYTF.

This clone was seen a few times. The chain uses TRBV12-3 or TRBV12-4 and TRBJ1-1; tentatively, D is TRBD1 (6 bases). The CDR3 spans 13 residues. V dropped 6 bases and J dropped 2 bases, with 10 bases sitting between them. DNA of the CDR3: TGTGCCAGCAGCAAGACAGGTAACACTGAAGCTTTCTTT. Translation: CASSKTGNTEAFF.

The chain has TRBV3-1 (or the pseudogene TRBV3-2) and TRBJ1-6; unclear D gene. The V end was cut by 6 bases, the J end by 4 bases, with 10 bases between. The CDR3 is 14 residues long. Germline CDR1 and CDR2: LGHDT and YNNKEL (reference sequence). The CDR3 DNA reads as TGTGCCAGCAGTTTTGGGCAATATAATTCACCCCTCCACTTT. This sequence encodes CASSFGQYNSPLHF.

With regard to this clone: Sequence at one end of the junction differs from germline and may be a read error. This chain's CDR3 is CASSSTGSPNYGYTF. As DNA, the CDR3 is TGTGCTAGCAGCTCGACAGGTTCCCCGAACTATGGCTACACCTTC. The rearrangement links TRBV7-7 to TRBJ1-2, with TRBD1 as a possible D gene (6 bases). Looked up from germline, CDR1 is SSHAT and CDR2 is FNYEAQ (reference sequence). The CDR3 is made up of 15 amino acids.

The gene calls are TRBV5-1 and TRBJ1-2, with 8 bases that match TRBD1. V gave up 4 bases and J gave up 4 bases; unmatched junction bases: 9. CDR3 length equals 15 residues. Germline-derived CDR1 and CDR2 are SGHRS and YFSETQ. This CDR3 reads CASSAWTGPGYGYTF. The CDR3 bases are TGCGCCAGCAGCGCTTGGACAGGGCCCGGCTATGGCTACACCTTC.

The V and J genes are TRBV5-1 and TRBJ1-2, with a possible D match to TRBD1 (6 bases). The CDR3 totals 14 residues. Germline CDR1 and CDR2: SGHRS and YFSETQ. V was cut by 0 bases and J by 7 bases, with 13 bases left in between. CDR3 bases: TGCGCCAGCAGCTTGGGGTCTACAGGGTCTGGCTACACCTTC. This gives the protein CASSLGSTGSGYTF.

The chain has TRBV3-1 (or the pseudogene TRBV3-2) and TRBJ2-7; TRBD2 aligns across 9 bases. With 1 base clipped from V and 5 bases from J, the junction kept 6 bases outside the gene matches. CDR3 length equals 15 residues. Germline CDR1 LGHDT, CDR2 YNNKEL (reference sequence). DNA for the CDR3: TGTGCCAGCAGCCAAGGTCAGCGGGGGGACCACGAGCAGTACTTC. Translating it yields CASSQGQRGDHEQYF.

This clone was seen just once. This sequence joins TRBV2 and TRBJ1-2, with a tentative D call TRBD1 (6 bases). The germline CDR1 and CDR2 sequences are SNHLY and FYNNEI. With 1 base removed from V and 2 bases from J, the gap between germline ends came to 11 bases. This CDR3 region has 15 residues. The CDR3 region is CASSEEGQGNYGYTF. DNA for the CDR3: TGTGCCAGCAGTGAAGAGGGCCAGGGGAACTATGGCTACACCTTC.

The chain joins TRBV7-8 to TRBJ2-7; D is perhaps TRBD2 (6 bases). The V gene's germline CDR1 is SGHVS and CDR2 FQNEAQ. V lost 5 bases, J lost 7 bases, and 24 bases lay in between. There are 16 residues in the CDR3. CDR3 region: CASSPRASGDAGEQYF. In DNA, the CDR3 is TGTGCCAGCAGCCCCCGCGCATCCGGGGATGCGGGGGAGCAGTACTTC. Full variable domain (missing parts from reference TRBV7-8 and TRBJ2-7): GAGVSQSPRYKVAKRGQDVALRCDPISGHVSLFWYQQALGQGPEFLTYFQNEAQLDKSGLPSDRFFAERPEGSVSTLKIQRTQQEDSAVYLCASSPRASGDAGEQYFGPGTRLTVT.

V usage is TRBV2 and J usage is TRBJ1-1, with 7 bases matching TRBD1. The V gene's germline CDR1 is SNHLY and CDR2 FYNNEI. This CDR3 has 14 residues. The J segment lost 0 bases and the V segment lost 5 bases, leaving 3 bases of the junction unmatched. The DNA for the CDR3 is TGTGCCAGCAGTAATACAGGGGTGAACACTGAAGCTTTCTTT. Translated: CASSNTGVNTEAFF.